The rows below give T cell receptor beta chains drawn from one sample of a study of CD4 T cells in relation to SARS-CoV-2 and coronaviruses. Profiling relied on immunoSEQ multiplex PCR, and the TCRdb table lists in-frame clones only, not all of them. The sample yields 15,000 to 20,000 clones, about 73% seen once. Antigen specificity for these receptors is unknown. The sequenced sample was CD4+ T cells from PBMCs, cultured in vitro. Source of these receptors: a human donor in good health. Both conserved end residues are part of each CDR3. Clone sizes are given selectively: once, few, many, or a class where the clone is expanded.

>13|TRBV7-3|few|TRBJ2-7
CASSSRDRDEQYF
>13|TRBV6-1|.|TRBJ1-1
CASSEAGRGEAFF
>14|TRBV19|.|TRBJ2-5
CASSIGLAPETQYF
>14|TRBV5-1|.|TRBJ2-1
CASSHGGVDNEQFF
>17|TRBV18|.|TRBJ2-3
CASSPGQSGMRTDTQYF
>13|TRBV28|.|TRBJ1-2
CAGRAGSDYGYTF
>13|TRBV12-5|.|TRBJ2-7
CASAISPGGEQYF
>15|TRBV24-1|.|TRBJ2-5
CATSEPGQGAETQYF
>14|TRBV5-1|.|TRBJ2-1
CASSSDSSNNEQFF
>11|TRBV18|once|TRBJ1-2
CASSPGDGYTF
>16|TRBV30|.|TRBJ1-6
CAWSQGGGSYNSPLHF
>14|TRBV30|.|TRBJ1-3
CAWSVWDSGNTIYF
>11|TRBV3-1/TRBV3-2|.|TRBJ2-3
CASQGTDTQYF
>15|TRBV23-1|.|TRBJ2-7
CASSHGAGTAYEQYF
>11|TRBV11-2|few|TRBJ2-2
CASSLFGELFF
>15|TRBV7-3|few|TRBJ1-1
CASSLSGQLNTEAFF
>15|TRBV5-4|.|TRBJ2-1
CASSLTSGYYNEQFF
>14|TRBV7-9|.|TRBJ1-2
CASSLGQSNYGYTF
>17|TRBV20-1|.|TRBJ2-3
CSASPPVGGRAPDTQYF
>15|TRBV2|once|TRBJ1-2
CASRTSGTSLGGYTF
>22|TRBV5-1|.|TRBJ2-4
CASSLIDLEGVGIGLAKNIQYF
>15|TRBV6-4|.|TRBJ2-1
CASSEFPSADNEQFF
>15|TRBV27|.|TRBJ2-7
CASRLERELSYEQYF
>17|TRBV24-1|.|TRBJ1-1
CATSDLSGAGENTEAFF
>18|TRBV25-1|.|TRBJ2-7
CASSEYRPGRQGSYEQYF
>13|TRBV7-9|.|TRBJ2-1
CASRAGGYNEQFF
>14|TRBV7-3|.|TRBJ2-7
CASSFGTGNYEQYF
>14|TRBV2|.|TRBJ2-2
CASSGTGGTGELFF
>16|TRBV18|.|TRBJ1-3
CASSFGTGTSGNTIYF
>15|TRBV5-1|.|TRBJ2-5
CASSLAAGGAETQYF
>14|TRBV5-1|.|TRBJ1-1
CASSVGQGITEAFF
>14|TRBV28|.|TRBJ2-7
CASSDTGPVYEQYF
>16|TRBV6-1|.|TRBJ2-1
CASSEFWASTGVEQFF
>13|TRBV7-9|.|TRBJ2-2
CASSLPNTGELFF
>16|TRBV11-2|.|TRBJ2-7
CASSLVSGQGFYEQYF
>12|TRBV18|.|TRBJ1-2
CASSPGEDGYTF
>13|TRBV5-1|.|TRBJ2-7
CASSLDGNYEQYF
>14|TRBV5-1|.|TRBJ1-2
CASSPGQETYGYTF
>14|TRBV27|.|TRBJ2-4
CASSLSGAKNIQYF
>15|TRBV7-2|.|TRBJ2-2
CASSLVGRDTGELFF
>12|TRBV3-1/TRBV3-2|.|TRBJ2-3
CASSPRPDTQYF
>12|TRBV3-1/TRBV3-2|.|TRBJ2-7
CASSPSSDEQYF
>17|TRBV7-6|.|TRBJ2-1
CASSVGIGLAANNEQFF
>13|TRBV30|few|TRBJ1-4
CAWAGTGNEKLFF
>11|TRBV11-2|.|TRBJ2-7
CASSLRYEQYF